This T cell receptor delta chain appears in the sequencing data of a study of γδ T cells in repeated Plasmodium falciparum infection. Study overall: The natural-infection arm compared Malian children under seasonal malaria with matched Australian children. Over approximately 640 days, donors received four mosquito-bite P. falciparum NF54 infections. Each infection was followed by sampling at 21 days, plus baseline and some pre-infection draws.

Flow sorting of PBMC yielded separate Vgamma9/Vdelta2+ and Vdelta2-negative gammadelta T cell populations for bulk repertoire analysis. This clone appeared a few times. The TCRdb record carries a much larger clone's protein, which differs from this DNA's translation at residues 19 and 20; a read error is the likely cause, and the protein listed here is the DNA translation. Germline CDR1 and CDR2: TSWWSYY and QGS. The length of the CDR3 is 24 residues. V lost 1 base, J lost 7 bases, and 32 bases stayed unmatched. TCRdb reran clone calling via CATT on the multiplex PCR reads. The sample has some 100,000 delta-chain clones, around 1.4% seen once.

This receptor was obtained from a pool of human donors (malaria-infected and uninfected, not separated). V gene TRDV1 combines with J gene TRDJ1; 11 bases are shared with TRDD3. The sequencing sample was made of gamma-delta T cells from blood. CDR3 residues: CALGEQSYLPFELLGDKKGLKLIF. CDR3 coding DNA: TGTGCTCTTGGGGAACAATCATACCTTCCCTTCGAACTACTGGGGGATAAAAAGGGTCTTAAACTCATCTTT.